This T cell receptor (beta chain) was documented in a study of early T cells in non-severe SARS-CoV-2 infection. Study context: From unsorted whole blood, bulk RNA was sequenced, and the chains remained unpaired.

Study-wide results and limits: The matching step, a VDJdb search, favored anti-spike CD8 responses and missed private and CD4 specificities.

cDNA molecules, individually, were tagged with unique molecular identifiers. TCRdb reanalysed the 5' RACE reads using MiXCR and keeps one entry per CDR3 protein. The sample lists about 45,000 distinct CDR3 sequences, 9.5% to 15% occurring once. V lost 2 bases and J lost 4, with 18 bases in between. The CDR3 is 15 residues long. Per the germline V gene, CDR1 is DFQATT and CDR2 is SNEGSKA (reference sequence). In this sample, this clonotype turned up a few times. The antigen remains unidentified. The chain couples TRBV20-1 to TRBJ2-7; D may be TRBD2 (7 bases). The sequenced sample was whole blood. The TCR originated in an adult who was a healthcare worker with PCR-confirmed SARS-CoV-2 infection or an uninfected control (not recorded which). The DNA for the CDR3 is TGCAGTGCTAGACGCGCCGGCGGGGGCAATTACGAGCAGTACTTC. Protein: CSARRAGGGNYEQYF.